A single sample gave rise to the 32 T cell receptor beta chains below, sequenced in a study of beta chain features in type 1 diabetes. General observations from the study: For Type 1 diabetes patients, all four CD4+ subsets carried TCRB CDR3s that were moderately but significantly shorter.

For these receptors, no antigen is known. TCRB transcripts that were expressed got sequenced, as all of the isolated RNA had been reverse transcribed. Assay: immunoSEQ multiplex PCR; the TCRdb copy retains only in-frame clones and omits some. The profile shows about 640,000 clones, around 12% of them singletons. Sequenced: naive CD4+ T cells from blood. The receptors stem from a man aged 25 to 45 with type 1 diabetes.

The V gene is TRBV5-6, the J gene TRBJ2-7; no definite D call. CDR1 and CDR2 from the germline V gene are SGHDT and YYEEEE. CDR3 length equals 15 residues. V shed 4 bases and J shed 0 bases, with 14 bases lying between them. CDR3 sequence (DNA): TGTGCCAGCAGCCCTGGACCGGCAATCTCCTACGAGCAGTACTTC. Its translation: CASSPGPAISYEQYF.

The CDR3: CASSLAGQGTGELFF. The DNA for the CDR3 is TGCGCCAGCAGCTTGGCGGGACAGGGAACCGGGGAGCTGTTTTTT. The J gene is TRBJ2-2, the V gene TRBV5-1; 9 bases line up with TRBD1. From germline, CDR1 is SGHRS and CDR2 YFSETQ. The junction had 2 bases not matched to a gene; V was cut back by 0 bases and J by 5 bases. There are 15 residues in the CDR3. Variable domain in full (rest from reference TRBV5-1 and TRBJ2-2): KAGVTQTPRYLIKTRGQQVTLSCSPISGHRSVSWYQQTPGQGLQFLFEYFSETQRNKGNFPGRFSGRQFSNSRSEMNVSTLELGDSALYLCASSLAGQGTGELFFGEGSRLTVL.

There are a few counts of this clone. A read error may produce the germline difference seen at one junction end. This sequence joins TRBV10-3 and TRBJ1-2, with no clear D. CDR1 ENHRY and CDR2 SYGVKD come from the germline V gene. The CDR3 sequence is 11 residues long. The CDR3 DNA reads TGTGCCATAAGTGTAGGGATTGGCTACACCTTC. It is translated as CAISVGIGYTF.

There are a few counts of this clone. This chain uses TRBV2 with TRBJ1-2, with TRBD1 matching 10 bases. The CDR3 sequence is 13 residues long. Trimming took 8 bases from V and 3 from J; bases not matched to a gene: 3. CDR1 is SNHLY, CDR2 FYNNEI, per germline. CDR3 sequence: CASRTGGDYGYTF. The CDR3, as DNA: TGTGCCAGCCGGACAGGGGGGGACTATGGCTACACCTTC.

The chain is built from TRBV30 and TRBJ1-4; D perhaps matches TRBD1 (6 bases). Trimming stripped 0 bases from V and 6 bases from J, with 14 bases between. CDR3 length equals 15 residues. The germline V gene encodes CDR1 GTSNPN and CDR2 SVGIG (reference sequence). The CDR3 DNA reads TGTGCCTGGAGTGTGAGCTGGGGGCGTGATGAAAAACTGTTTTTT. Encoded protein: CAWSVSWGRDEKLFF.

This clone was counted only a few times. The V call is TRBV7-2, the J call TRBJ2-1, with a possible D match to TRBD1 (6 bases). The CDR3 consists of 16 residues. With 1 base removed from V and 2 bases from J, the gap between germline ends came to 12 bases. The germline V gene encodes CDR1 SGHTA and CDR2 FQGNSA. The CDR3 sequence is CASSLGLGAPYNEQFF. CDR3 coding DNA: TGTGCCAGCAGCTTAGGTCTGGGGGCTCCCTACAATGAGCAGTTCTTC.

As DNA, the CDR3 is TGTGCCAGCAGGCAGGGGCGGGATGAAAAACTGTTTTTT. The encoded protein is CASRQGRDEKLFF. This chain connects TRBV2 to TRBJ1-4; a weak D match, TRBD1 (6 bases). Germline values: CDR1 SNHLY, CDR2 FYNNEI. CDR3 length: 13 residues. The V and J ends lost 6 bases and 6 bases respectively, with 11 bases between them.

The chain joins TRBV5-1 to TRBJ2-7; a possible D gene is TRBD2 (5 bases). This CDR3 comprises 14 residues. Germline V lookup: CDR1 SGHRS, CDR2 YFSETQ. Trimming left V 4 bases short and J 2 bases short, with 13 bases between. The chain's CDR3 is CASSQTPGAYEQYF. Written as DNA, the CDR3 is TGCGCCAGCAGCCAGACCCCCGGGGCCTACGAGCAGTACTTC.

This clone was seen a few times. The V call is TRBV10-3, the J call TRBJ1-1; 9 bases map to TRBD1. This CDR3 has 15 amino acids. With 6 bases clipped from V and 3 bases from J, the junction kept 8 bases outside the gene matches. In germline, CDR1 is ENHRY, CDR2 SYGVKD. The CDR3 bases are TGTGCCATCAGGGGACAGGGAGAAGGGGACACTGAAGCTTTCTTT. It translates to CAIRGQGEGDTEAFF.

This clone was observed a single time. V usage is TRBV5-1 and J usage is TRBJ2-1; no clear D. V was shortened by 0 bases and J by 7 bases, with 8 bases between the two germline ends. This CDR3 has 13 amino acids. The germline V gene has CDR1 SGHRS and CDR2 YFSETQ. The CDR3, as DNA: TGCGCCAGCAGCTTGGCCTGGGGTAATGAGCAGTTCTTC. Translating gives CASSLAWGNEQFF.

The chain links TRBV5-6 to TRBJ1-6; 8 positions agree with TRBD1. V lost 1 base, J lost 8 bases, and 8 bases stayed unmatched. The CDR3 is made up of 16 amino acids. Germline loops: CDR1 SGHDT, CDR2 YYEEEE. The CDR3 DNA follows: TGTGCCAGCAGCTTGTTGACAGGGGTATCTGATTCACCCCTCCACTTT. This encodes CASSLLTGVSDSPLHF.

A few counts support this clone. The chain joins TRBV2 to TRBJ1-6; maybe TRBD1 (5 bases). V lost 6 bases and J lost 14, with 20 bases in between. Germline V lookup: CDR1 SNHLY, CDR2 FYNNEI. This CDR3 spans 14 amino acids. The CDR3 spells CASRGTESTSTLHF. In nucleotides, the CDR3 is TGTGCCAGCAGAGGGACCGAAAGTACGTCCACCCTCCACTTT.

A few counts support this clone. The V call is TRBV5-6, the J call TRBJ2-1, with 7 bases that match TRBD1. Germline V gene data show CDR1 as SGHDT and CDR2 as YYEEEE. The V gene end was trimmed by 5 bases and the J gene end by 9 bases; junction bases not matched to a gene: 8. CDR3 length: 13 amino acids. The CDR3: CASSFDRVGEQFF. In DNA, the CDR3 is TGTGCCAGCAGTTTTGACAGGGTGGGTGAGCAGTTCTTC.

This clone was detected only a few times. This rearrangement joins TRBV2 to TRBJ2-1; D gene ambiguous. The V end lost 6 bases, the J end lost 8 bases, and 17 bases lay between the germline ends. In germline, CDR1 is SNHLY, CDR2 FYNNEI. This CDR3 has 14 residues. CDR3 sequence: CASSPVDLRDEQFF. In DNA, the CDR3 is TGTGCCAGCAGCCCGGTGGACCTACGCGATGAGCAGTTCTTC.

The chain couples TRBV29-1 to TRBJ2-7; 10 bases match TRBD1. Germline CDR1 is SQVTM and CDR2 is ANQGSEA. V gave up 4 bases and J gave up 9 bases; unmatched junction bases: 9. This CDR3 is 13 amino acids long. CDR3: CSVGDRGSTGQYF. CDR3 DNA sequence: TGCAGCGTTGGGGACAGGGGTTCTACGGGGCAGTACTTC.

Here the CDR3 DNA reads TGTGCCAGCAGCTTAGAGGGACGGTCGAACACCGGGGAGCTGTTTTTT. Translation gives CASSLEGRSNTGELFF. This chain joins TRBV7-3 and TRBJ2-2; D is perhaps TRBD1 or TRBD2 (5 bases each). V lost 2 bases, J lost 0 bases, and 10 bases lay in between. Germline CDR1 SGHTA, CDR2 FQGTGA. The CDR3 consists of 16 residues.

This clone was found a few times. In DNA, the CDR3 is TGTGCCAGCAGTCGAACAGGGGCAGACAATGAGCAGTTCTTC. Encoded protein: CASSRTGADNEQFF. This chain joins TRBV2 and TRBJ2-1, with TRBD1 matching 7 bases. Germline V gene lookup returns CDR1 SNHLY and CDR2 FYNNEI. The trim removed 5 bases at V and 5 bases at J, leaving 6 bases unmatched. CDR3 length: 14 residues.

The chain employs TRBV29-1 and TRBJ1-1, with unresolved D. The germline V and J ends were trimmed by 6 bases and 1 base, with 12 bases remaining between them. This CDR3 has 13 residues. Germline V gene lookup returns CDR1 SQVTM and CDR2 ANQGSEA. As DNA, the CDR3 is TGCAGCGTGAACCTGGGCCCGAACACTGAAGCTTTCTTT. It encodes CSVNLGPNTEAFF.

This clone showed up just a few times. The chain employs TRBV25-1 and TRBJ2-1; TRBD2 might be the D (6 bases). The germline V gene has CDR1 MGHDK and CDR2 SYGVNS. V was trimmed by 3 bases and J by 12 bases, leaving 9 bases between them. This CDR3 has 11 residues. The CDR3 protein is CASSDGGWQFF. As DNA, the CDR3 is TGTGCCAGCAGTGATGGGGGGTGGCAGTTCTTC.

This clone was seen a handful of times. The J gene is TRBJ2-7, the V gene TRBV7-2; 7 bases line up with TRBD1. CDR1 is SGHTA and CDR2 is FQGNSA in the germline V gene. J lost 5 bases, V lost 7 bases, and 11 bases had no gene match. This CDR3 spans 14 amino acids. Written as DNA, the CDR3 is TGTGCCAGCACCTCGGCCCAGGGGACAGACGAGCAGTACTTC. Translated, it gives CASTSAQGTDEQYF.

This clone was detected a few times. The chain is built from TRBV10-3 and TRBJ2-7, with TRBD2 matching 10 bases. CDR3 size: 13 residues. V shed 9 bases, J shed 5 bases, and the junction held 7 bases outside the gene matches. Germline assignment: CDR1 ENHRY and CDR2 SYGVKD. This CDR3 is CAIRTSGVDEQYF. CDR3 bases: TGTGCCATTCGGACTAGCGGCGTCGACGAGCAGTACTTC.

This clone showed up just a few times. The chain recombines TRBV7-2 with TRBJ2-7; D unresolved. The CDR3 consists of 12 residues. Trimming stripped 1 base from V and 2 bases from J, with 3 bases between. CDR1 is SGHTA and CDR2 is FQGNSA in the germline V gene. CDR3 in amino acids: CASSLETYEQYF. In DNA, the CDR3 is TGTGCCAGCAGCTTAGAAACCTACGAGCAGTACTTC.

The chain has TRBV10-3 and TRBJ2-1; no definite D call. Per germline, CDR1 ENHRY and CDR2 SYGVKD. V lost 6 bases to trimming and J lost 4 bases, with 10 bases between them. The CDR3 is 13 residues long. The CDR3 DNA sequence: TGTGCCATCAGGGGCGAAGATTACAATGAGCAGTTCTTC. It encodes CAIRGEDYNEQFF.

This clone was seen more than once but under ten times. This chain connects TRBV25-1 to TRBJ2-7; 9 bases align to TRBD1. Looked up from germline, CDR1 is MGHDK and CDR2 is SYGVNS. The CDR3 runs to 14 residues. Germline trimming cut 4 bases from V and 3 bases from J; bases unmatched to any gene: 4. The CDR3 DNA is TGTGCCAGCAGTGGCCGGGACAGGGACTACGAGCAGTACTTC. This codes for CASSGRDRDYEQYF.

The J gene is TRBJ1-5, the V gene TRBV10-3; 10 bases map to TRBD1. The CDR3 contains 15 residues. Per germline, CDR1 ENHRY and CDR2 SYGVKD. V shed 3 bases and J 6 bases; nucleotides not matched to a gene: 5. CDR3 amino acids: CAISDGGQGSQPQHF. CDR3 DNA sequence: TGTGCCATCAGTGATGGGGGACAGGGGTCTCAGCCCCAGCATTTT.

This clone was seen a handful of times. This chain connects TRBV18 to TRBJ2-7; 10 bases line up with TRBD2. The CDR3 spans 15 residues. Germline trimming cut 3 bases from V and 2 bases from J; bases unmatched to any gene: 4. The germline CDR1 and CDR2 sequences are KGHSH and LQKENI. The CDR3: CASSPRTSGTYEQYF. CDR3 in DNA: TGTGCCAGCTCACCCCGGACTAGCGGTACCTACGAGCAGTACTTC.

This chain uses TRBV14 with TRBJ2-4, with no clear D. V lost 3 bases and J lost 0, with 6 bases in between. Germline V gene data show CDR1 as SGHDN and CDR2 as FVKESK. The CDR3 spans 14 residues. CDR3 nucleotide sequence: TGTGCCAGCAGCCACGGGCTAGCCAAAAACATTCAGTACTTC. This encodes CASSHGLAKNIQYF.

This clone has just a few counts. The chain employs TRBV2 and TRBJ1-2; perhaps TRBD1 as D (5 bases). The CDR3 runs to 13 residues. V was clipped by 4 bases and J by 2 bases, with 8 bases between them. CDR1 and CDR2 (germline): SNHLY, FYNNEI. In nucleotides, the CDR3 is TGTGCCAGCAGTGGGGACGGAAACTATGGCTACACCTTC. Translated: CASSGDGNYGYTF. The full variable domain, rest sourced from reference TRBV2 and TRBJ1-2, is EPEVTQTPSHQVTQMGQEVILRCVPISNHLYFYWYRQILGQKVEFLVSFYNNEISEKSEIFDDQFSVERPDGSNFTLKIRSTKLEDSAMYFCASSGDGNYGYTFGSGTRLTVV.

The table lists this clone with a few counts. This chain uses TRBV30 with TRBJ2-3, with TRBD2 identical over 11 bases. Germline trimming cut 5 bases from V and 4 bases from J; bases unmatched to any gene: 5. The CDR3 runs 14 residues. Germline V gene sequence: CDR1 GTSNPN, CDR2 SVGIG (reference sequence). DNA of the CDR3: TGTGCCTGGCAGCCGACTAGCGGGGCAGATACGCAGTATTTT. This codes for CAWQPTSGADTQYF.

This clone was seen a handful of times. This sequence joins TRBV9 and TRBJ2-3; TRBD1 aligns across 7 bases. J was trimmed by 1 base and V by 3 bases; bases with no gene match: 5. In germline, CDR1 is SGDLS, CDR2 YYNGEE. The CDR3 is made up of 15 amino acids. The CDR3 loop reads CASSDRGYGTDTQYF. The CDR3 coding sequence is TGTGCCAGCAGCGACAGGGGATATGGCACAGATACGCAGTATTTT.

The chain combines TRBV28 with TRBJ2-7; 7 bases are a match to TRBD2. The trim removed 5 bases at V and 3 bases at J, leaving 10 bases unmatched. CDR1 is MDHEN and CDR2 is SYDVKM in the germline V gene. The CDR3 consists of 15 residues. The CDR3 region has the DNA TGTGCCAGCAGTCCTGGGGGAGGGGAAGTCTACGAGCAGTACTTC. Protein: CASSPGGGEVYEQYF.

The rearrangement joins TRBV18 to TRBJ1-2, with D unclear. V lost 2 bases and J 6 bases, leaving 16 bases between the germline ends. Germline V gene sequence: CDR1 KGHSH, CDR2 LQKENI. The CDR3 totals 15 residues. The CDR3 region has the DNA TGTGCCAGCTCACCAAGGCCCAGCGCGAGGGATGGCTACACCTTC. Protein product: CASSPRPSARDGYTF.